One sample yielded the 31 T cell receptor beta chains listed below, sequenced in a study of OX40 agonist ivuxolimab in advanced cancers. Libraries were prepared by immunoSEQ multiplex PCR; TCRdb keeps only in-frame clonotypes and omits some of them. The sample has 100,000 or so clones, less than 90% seen once. Sequences were derived from CD4+ or CD8+ T cells sorted from blood, sampled in a trial of the OX40 agonist ivuxolimab. These TCRs come from an adult with an advanced solid tumor such as melanoma, head and neck, liver or kidney cancer.

The chain carries TRBV4-2 and TRBJ1-1; D is uncertain. CDR3 length: 15 amino acids. Germline V CDR1 and CDR2: LGHNA, YNFKEQ. V was shortened by 0 bases and J by 5 bases, with 13 bases between the two germline ends. This chain's CDR3 is CASSQDKRARTEAFF. The CDR3 nucleotides read TGTGCCAGCAGCCAAGATAAGCGGGCGAGAACTGAAGCTTTCTTT.

This clone was observed once. The chain employs TRBV25-1 and TRBJ2-7; D is undetermined. Germline values: CDR1 MGHDK, CDR2 SYGVNS. The CDR3 has 14 residues. V was trimmed by 1 base and J by 5 bases, leaving 12 bases between them. The CDR3, as DNA: TGTGCCAGCAGTGAATTCTTCCTTGGCGACGAGCAGTACTTC. It translates to CASSEFFLGDEQYF.

The chain recombines TRBV11-2 with TRBJ1-3, with a possible D match to TRBD1 (5 bases). The CDR3 extends over 15 amino acids. The V gene's germline CDR1 is SGHAT and CDR2 FQNNGV. The ends were cut back, 5 bases at V and 4 bases at J, with 15 bases in the middle. The CDR3 region has the DNA TGTGCCAGCAGCCTAGCAGGGTACGGAGGAAACACCATATATTTT. Protein sequence: CASSLAGYGGNTIYF.

The chain links TRBV10-3 to TRBJ2-1; 10 bases are a match to TRBD2. The trim removed 3 bases at V and 7 bases at J, leaving 6 bases unmatched. This CDR3 has 15 residues. CDR1 is ENHRY and CDR2 is SYGVKD in the germline V gene. Here the CDR3 reads CAISDSGRIINEQFF. CDR3 sequence (DNA): TGTGCCATCAGTGATAGCGGGAGGATCATAAATGAGCAGTTCTTC.

The genes are TRBV11-2 and TRBJ2-1; 8 nucleotides line up with TRBD2. The length of the CDR3 is 16 residues. After removal of 3 bases from V and 2 bases from J, the junction contained 6 bases not matched to a gene. The germline V gene encodes CDR1 SGHAT and CDR2 FQNNGV. For the CDR3, the DNA is TGTGCCAGCAGCTTTGGCGGGAGGAGCGCCTACAATGAGCAGTTCTTC. This translates into CASSFGGRSAYNEQFF.

J is TRBJ2-7 and V is TRBV7-9; 8 nucleotides match TRBD1. CDR1 is SEHNR and CDR2 is FQNEAQ in the germline V gene (reference sequence). Trimming took 5 bases from V and 2 from J; bases not matched to a gene: 5. CDR3 length equals 14 residues. This chain's CDR3 is CASSPGQGTYEQYF. The CDR3 DNA reads TGTGCCAGCAGCCCCGGACAGGGAACCTACGAGCAGTACTTC.

This chain uses TRBV27 with TRBJ2-2; D is uncertain. Germline CDR1 and CDR2: MNHEY and SMNVEV (reference sequence). Trimming took off 1 base at V and 7 bases at J, with 7 bases between the two ends. The CDR3 has 13 residues. CDR3 residues: CASSLFLFGELFF. CDR3 DNA sequence: TGTGCCAGCAGTTTATTCCTATTCGGGGAGCTGTTTTTT.

The chain has TRBV2 and TRBJ2-1; D is undetermined. Germline-derived CDR1 and CDR2 are SNHLY and FYNNEI. CDR3 length equals 13 residues. Trimming left V 5 bases short and J 6 bases short, with 11 bases between. The CDR3 loop reads CASSPTSSNEQFF. Here the CDR3 DNA reads TGTGCCAGCAGTCCGACTTCGAGCAATGAGCAGTTCTTC.

The chain combines TRBV19 with TRBJ2-5; TRBD1 aligns across 8 bases. The CDR3 covers 14 residues. Germline V gives CDR1 LNHDA, CDR2 SQIVND (reference sequence). The V and J ends lost 3 bases and 2 bases, in that order; junction bases with no gene match: 2. The CDR3 nucleotides are TGTGCCAGTAGTATGAGGACAGGGCAAGAGACCCAGTACTTC. It is translated as CASSMRTGQETQYF. Full variable domain (remainder filled in from reference TRBV19 and TRBJ2-5): DGGITQSPKYLFRKEGQNVTLSCEQNLNHDAMYWYRQDPGQGLRLIYYSQIVNDFQKGDIAEGYSVSREKKESFPLTVTSAQKNPTAFYLCASSMRTGQETQYFGPGTRLLVL.

This chain uses TRBV6-6 with TRBJ1-1, with a possible D match to TRBD1 (6 bases). V was cut by 2 bases and J by 6 bases, with 13 bases left in between. Germline loops: CDR1 MNHNY, CDR2 SVGAGI (reference sequence). The CDR3 runs 14 residues. CDR3 sequence reads: CASSYPTGIAEAFF. In DNA form, the CDR3 reads TGTGCCAGCAGTTACCCTACAGGGATCGCTGAAGCTTTCTTT.

The chain combines TRBV20-1 with TRBJ2-7, with D uncertain. This CDR3 has 10 amino acids. Trimming left V 0 bases short and J 6 bases short, with 3 bases between. CDR1 and CDR2 (germline): DFQATT, SNEGSKA (reference sequence). For the CDR3, the DNA is TGCAGTGCTAGAGAGGTCGAGCAGTACGTC. This codes for CSAREVEQYV.

The chain combines TRBV29-1 with TRBJ2-5, with a weak D call TRBD2 (5 bases). This CDR3 contains 12 residues. Germline V gene lookup returns CDR1 SQVTM and CDR2 ANQGSEA. V was cut by 5 bases and J by 5 bases, with 12 bases left in between. The CDR3 coding sequence is TGCAGCGTTTCGGGGTCCGGGGAGACCCAGTACTTC. It yields the protein CSVSGSGETQYF.

The V gene is TRBV5-1, the J gene TRBJ2-3, with unresolved D. This CDR3 has 14 residues. The V end was cut by 0 bases, the J end by 3 bases, with 8 bases between. CDR1 is SGHRS and CDR2 is YFSETQ in the germline V gene. CDR3 amino acids: CASSLVGITDTQYF. The CDR3 DNA follows: TGCGCCAGCAGCTTGGTGGGGATAACAGATACGCAGTATTTT.

This rearrangement joins TRBV19 to TRBJ2-1; no clear D gene. The germline CDR1 and CDR2 sequences are LNHDA and SQIVND (reference sequence). Trimming removed 4 bases from V and 7 bases from J, with 14 bases in between. The CDR3 has 14 residues. CDR3 sequence (DNA): TGTGCCAGTAGTAGAGTTATACCCCCAAATGAGCAGTTCTTC. Its protein product is CASSRVIPPNEQFF.

The CDR3 DNA follows: TGCGCCAGCAGCCAAGCGCACAAAGGGGGAGAGACCCAGTACTTC. This sequence encodes CASSQAHKGGETQYF. This chain uses TRBV4-1 with TRBJ2-5; tentative D call: TRBD1 (6 bases). With 1 base removed from V and 4 bases from J, the gap between germline ends came to 13 bases. Germline-derived CDR1 and CDR2 are MGHRA and YSYEKL. CDR3 size: 15 residues.

This chain joins TRBV4-1 and TRBJ2-2; a possible D gene is TRBD1 (6 bases). V lost 1 base and J lost 2, with 11 bases in between. The CDR3 has 16 amino acids. CDR1 is MGHRA, CDR2 YSYEKL, per germline. CDR3: CASSQVQGLNTGELFF. Written as DNA, the CDR3 is TGCGCCAGCAGCCAAGTACAGGGATTAAACACCGGGGAGCTGTTTTTT.

This chain links TRBV10-3 with TRBJ1-5; no clear D gene. This CDR3 comprises 15 residues. CDR1 ENHRY and CDR2 SYGVKD come from the germline V gene. The germline V and J ends were trimmed by 0 bases and 1 base, with 7 bases remaining between them. CDR3: CAISESPLSNQPQHF. The CDR3 nucleotides are TGTGCCATCAGTGAGTCCCCACTGAGCAATCAGCCCCAGCATTTT.

This clone has a single count. The genes are TRBV28 and TRBJ2-7, with 7 bases identical to TRBD2. The V and J ends lost 9 bases and 2 bases, in that order; junction bases with no gene match: 7. CDR3 length: 13 residues. Germline values: CDR1 MDHEN, CDR2 SYDVKM. This CDR3 is CASRAGRTYEQYF. The DNA for the CDR3 is TGTGCCAGTCGAGCGGGACGTACCTACGAGCAGTACTTC.

The V gene is TRBV6-5, the J gene TRBJ1-6; perhaps TRBD1 as D (5 bases). Per germline, CDR1 MNHEY and CDR2 SVGAGI. This CDR3 contains 14 residues. The germline V and J ends were trimmed by 6 bases and 6 bases, with 12 bases remaining between them. CDR3: CASSQLGTNSPLHF. Here the CDR3 DNA reads TGTGCCAGCAGCCAGCTGGGGACTAATTCACCCCTCCACTTT.

The V call is TRBV19, the J call TRBJ1-5; D is ambiguous. The ends were cut back, 3 bases at V and 6 bases at J, with 12 bases in the middle. This CDR3 has 14 residues. Germline CDR1 reads LNHDA; CDR2 reads SQIVND (reference sequence). In nucleotides, the CDR3 is TGTGCCAGTAGTATGGGGTACGGAGGTCAGCCCCAGCATTTT. Protein: CASSMGYGGQPQHF.

V gene TRBV10-3 combines with J gene TRBJ2-7; 7 nucleotides match TRBD1. This CDR3 comprises 14 residues. Germline values: CDR1 ENHRY, CDR2 SYGVKD. With V trimmed by 7 bases and J by 5 bases, 11 bases remained unmatched. CDR3 protein: CAITQTGPGDEQYF. Written as DNA, the CDR3 is TGTGCCATCACCCAGACAGGGCCGGGTGACGAGCAGTACTTC.

The rearrangement joins TRBV7-9 to TRBJ1-3; D might be TRBD1 (5 bases). Trimming left V 2 bases short and J 3 bases short, with 11 bases between. CDR1 and CDR2 (germline): SEHNR, FQNEAQ (reference sequence). The CDR3 is 15 residues long. This chain's CDR3 is CASSLSRGVGNTIYF. The CDR3 coding sequence is TGTGCCAGCAGCTTAAGTAGGGGAGTTGGAAACACCATATATTTT.

The chain has TRBV5-6 and TRBJ2-5; D unresolved. Near its end, the DNA agrees better with TRBJ2-7, so the J call may be wrong. Germline-derived CDR1 and CDR2 are SGHDT and YYEEEE. CDR3 length: 11 residues. This CDR3 reads CASSRLYEQYF. CDR3 sequence (DNA): TGTGCCAGCAGCCGCCTCTACGAGCAGTACTTC.

The chain is built from TRBV6-6 and TRBJ1-3; a possible D gene is TRBD1 (5 bases). The CDR3 has 14 amino acids. The V end lost 5 bases, the J end lost 0 bases, and 8 bases lay between the germline ends. CDR1 and CDR2 (germline): MNHNY, SVGAGI (reference sequence). For the CDR3, the DNA is TGTGCCAGCAGTACGGGGCTCTCTGGAAACACCATATATTTT. This gives the protein CASSTGLSGNTIYF.

V and J are TRBV4-1 and TRBJ2-5, with D uncertain. CDR1 and CDR2 (germline): MGHRA, YSYEKL. This CDR3 comprises 14 residues. The ends were cut back, 1 base at V and 2 bases at J, with 8 bases in the middle. The CDR3 sequence is CASSQVQSQETQYF. The CDR3 nucleotides read TGCGCCAGCAGCCAAGTTCAGAGTCAAGAGACCCAGTACTTC.

The chain combines TRBV27 with TRBJ2-6; D gene unclear. V was cut by 5 bases and J by 4 bases, with 9 bases left in between. This CDR3 has 14 amino acids. Per germline, CDR1 MNHEY and CDR2 SMNVEV (reference sequence). Here the CDR3 DNA reads TGTGCCAGCAGTGAGGTAAACGGGGCCAACGTCCTGACTTTC. Its protein is CASSEVNGANVLTF.

The gene calls are TRBV11-2 and TRBJ1-5; the D is unclear. The CDR3 spans 13 residues. Germline loops: CDR1 SGHAT, CDR2 FQNNGV. Trimming stripped 1 base from V and 6 bases from J, with 7 bases between. In DNA, the CDR3 is TGTGCCAGCAGCTTAGGGAGCGGTCAGCCCCAGCATTTT. Encoded protein: CASSLGSGQPQHF.

In this sample, this clone turned up once. This chain uses TRBV5-1 with TRBJ1-1; TRBD1 aligns across 9 bases. This CDR3 is built from 15 residues. Germline V gene sequence: CDR1 SGHRS, CDR2 YFSETQ. V was pared by 4 bases and J by 11 bases, with 15 bases of the junction left unmatched. DNA of the CDR3: TGCGCCAGCAGCCCGTCCCGGGACAGGGCCGTGGTGGCTTTCTTT. Translating it yields CASSPSRDRAVVAFF.

This clone was counted only a few times. The chain combines TRBV10-3 with TRBJ2-2, with unresolved D. With 4 bases removed from V and 1 base from J, the gap between germline ends came to 7 bases. This CDR3 has 14 residues. Looked up from germline, CDR1 is ENHRY and CDR2 is SYGVKD. The CDR3 reads CAISGTENTGELFF. Here the CDR3 DNA reads TGTGCCATCAGTGGTACGGAGAACACCGGGGAGCTGTTTTTT.

The CDR3 spells CSVDRGLTLLNEQFF. For the CDR3, the DNA is TGCAGCGTGGACAGGGGGCTAACTCTCCTCAATGAGCAGTTCTTC. This chain uses TRBV29-1 with TRBJ2-1, with 11 bases that match TRBD1. The V gene end was trimmed by 6 bases and the J gene end by 6 bases; junction bases not matched to a gene: 10. The germline CDR1 and CDR2 sequences are SQVTM and ANQGSEA. The CDR3 totals 15 residues.

This chain links TRBV11-2 with TRBJ2-1; TRBD2 might be the D (6 bases). V lost 5 bases to trimming and J lost 6 bases, with 11 bases between them. The CDR3 is 13 amino acids. Germline values: CDR1 SGHAT, CDR2 FQNNGV. This CDR3 is CASSTGTVNEQFF. The CDR3, as DNA: TGTGCCAGCAGCACCGGGACTGTCAATGAGCAGTTCTTC.